The 5 T cell receptor beta chains below come from one sample, sequenced in a study of shared clonotypes between healthy human individuals. Only in-frame clones appear in the TCRdb table, and some are missing; sequencing was by immunoSEQ multiplex PCR. The table has about 490,000 clones, 79% seen once. Sequenced sample: PBMCs. These TCRs come from a woman in her thirties or forties in good health. Some clones in this sample may be carry-over from other donors' samples.

The chain carries TRBV6-1 and TRBJ2-5; TRBD2 might be the D (6 bases). CDR3 length: 15 residues. Trimming removed 1 base at V and 5 bases at J, with 14 bases between. Germline V lookup: CDR1 MNHNS, CDR2 SASEGT. CDR3 DNA: TGTGCCAGCAGTGAAGACAGAACGGCGGGGGAGACCCAGTACTTC. As protein: CASSEDRTAGETQYF.

The rearrangement uses TRBV5-1 and TRBJ2-2; TRBD1 matches at 7 bases. Germline lookup yields CDR1 SGHRS and CDR2 YFSETQ. J was trimmed by 1 base and V by 1 base; bases with no gene match: 4. CDR3 length: 16 amino acids. CDR3 residues: CASSLKTGRNTGELFF. In nucleotides, the CDR3 is TGCGCCAGCAGCTTGAAGACAGGGCGGAACACCGGGGAGCTGTTTTTT.

V usage is TRBV9 and J usage is TRBJ1-3, with 7 bases lining up with TRBD1. Germline trimming cut 4 bases from V and 4 bases from J; bases unmatched to any gene: 8. This CDR3 spans 15 amino acids. Per germline, CDR1 SGDLS and CDR2 YYNGEE. CDR3 coding DNA: TGTGCCAGCAGCACCCACGGACAGGTCGGAAACACCATATATTTT. This sequence encodes CASSTHGQVGNTIYF.

The chain uses TRBV23-1 and TRBJ2-7, with 7 nucleotides matching TRBD2. TRBV23-1 is known as an ORF, though its function is uncertain. This CDR3 is built from 18 residues. Trimming took 0 bases from V and 2 from J; bases not matched to a gene: 13. The chain's CDR3 is CASSQSPGLAGGTYEQYF. The CDR3 nucleotides are TGCGCCAGCAGTCAATCCCCCGGGTTAGCGGGTGGAACCTACGAGCAGTACTTC.

The rearrangement uses TRBV19 and TRBJ2-4; 7 nucleotides match TRBD1. In germline, CDR1 is LNHDA, CDR2 SQIVND (reference sequence). Trimming cost V 10 bases and J 6 bases; bases outside gene matches: 15. CDR3 size: 15 residues. CDR3 sequence reads: CATTRGPGYRNIQYF. The CDR3 DNA reads TGTGCCACTACTAGGGGGCCGGGTTATAGAAACATTCAGTACTTC.